What follows are 21 T cell receptor beta chains derived from one specimen sequenced in a study of blood T cell repertoires in COVID-19. Method: immunoSEQ multiplex PCR; TCRdb's copy keeps in-frame clones and lacks some. The data contain over 200,000 clones, 70% to 90% of them seen just once; the ten biggest clones take up 15% to 17%. What was sequenced was PBMCs or T cells enriched from blood (not recorded which). The receptors were gathered from a man younger than 35 who had recovered from COVID-19.

The chain is built from TRBV9 and TRBJ2-2; a weak D match, TRBD2 (5 bases). Trimming took 1 base from V and 2 from J, leaving 15 bases between them. The CDR3 is 17 amino acids. Germline values: CDR1 SGDLS, CDR2 YYNGEE. CDR3 bases: TGTGCCAGCAGCGTAAGGGTCAACGAGGGAAACACCGGGGAGCTGTTTTTT. Translated, it gives CASSVRVNEGNTGELFF.

In its sample, this clone was seen a few times. The sample holds other DNA sequences that translate to the same CDR3. J is TRBJ1-5 and V is TRBV30, with D possibly being TRBD1 (5 bases). The germline V and J ends were trimmed by 1 base and 5 bases, with 9 bases remaining between them. This CDR3 comprises 13 residues. Germline values: CDR1 GTSNPN, CDR2 SVGIG (reference sequence). The CDR3 DNA follows: TGTGCCTGGAGTGGTACGGGGGATCAGCCCCAGCATTTT. It is translated as CAWSGTGDQPQHF.

The chain couples TRBV28 to TRBJ1-3; D is unresolved. The V end lost 4 bases, the J end lost 4 bases, and 20 bases lay between the germline ends. The length of the CDR3 is 17 residues. Germline values: CDR1 MDHEN, CDR2 SYDVKM. CDR3 sequence reads: CASSSPLPTAGGNTIYF. The CDR3 DNA is TGTGCCAGCAGTTCCCCCCTCCCGACGGCGGGGGGAAACACCATATATTTT.

This rearrangement joins TRBV5-8 to TRBJ2-7, with D perhaps TRBD2 (5 bases). V dropped 4 bases and J dropped 0 bases, with 20 bases sitting between them. Germline assignment: CDR1 SGHTS and CDR2 YDEGEE. The CDR3 runs to 17 residues. The CDR3 reads CASSTTILEGSSYEQYF. The CDR3 region has the DNA TGTGCCAGCAGCACAACCATACTAGAGGGCAGCTCCTACGAGCAGTACTTC.

The chain combines TRBV14 with TRBJ2-7; TRBD2 aligns across 7 bases. The CDR3 is 15 residues long. From germline, CDR1 is SGHDN and CDR2 FVKESK. V was pared by 2 bases and J by 2 bases, with 6 bases of the junction left unmatched. DNA for the CDR3: TGTGCCAGCAGCCAACTTAGCGGGCTCCCCTACGAGCAGTACTTC. This sequence encodes CASSQLSGLPYEQYF.

The chain joins TRBV4-2 to TRBJ2-7; 8 bases align to TRBD1. Germline CDR1 LGHNA, CDR2 YNFKEQ. The CDR3 spans 16 residues. Trimming cost V 3 bases and J 3 bases; bases outside gene matches: 10. The CDR3 DNA reads as TGTGCCAGCAGCCAGGAAAGACAGGGGAGGATCTACGAGCAGTACTTC. Translating gives CASSQERQGRIYEQYF.

This clone was detected only a few times. CDR3 coding DNA: TGCGCCAGCAGTTCGGGTAATTCACCCCTCCACTTT. It specifies CASSSGNSPLHF. The rearrangement links TRBV5-1 to TRBJ1-6; D gene unclear. The CDR3 runs 12 residues. V was shortened by 5 bases and J by 6 bases, with 6 bases between the two germline ends. Germline V gives CDR1 SGHRS, CDR2 YFSETQ.

This clone was detected a few times. V gene TRBV28 combines with J gene TRBJ1-6, with TRBD1 identical over 7 bases. The CDR3 totals 13 residues. Germline-derived CDR1 and CDR2 are MDHEN and SYDVKM. Trimming removed 8 bases from V and 4 bases from J; junction bases left unmatched: 2. Written as DNA, the CDR3 is TGTGCCAGCCGGGACAGTTATAATTCACCCCTCCACTTT. It yields the protein CASRDSYNSPLHF.

The rearrangement uses TRBV4-1 and TRBJ1-2; a weak D match, TRBD1 (5 bases). V lost 0 bases and J lost 6, with 8 bases in between. The CDR3 contains 13 residues. CDR1 and CDR2 from the germline V gene are MGHRA and YSYEKL. CDR3 in DNA: TGCGCCAGCAGCCAAGATCCAGGGCATGGCTACACCTTC. Amino acids: CASSQDPGHGYTF.

This chain connects TRBV2 to TRBJ1-1; the D gene is possibly TRBD1 (5 bases). The CDR3 is 15 amino acids. Trimming stripped 1 base from V and 3 bases from J, with 12 bases between. Germline V lookup: CDR1 SNHLY, CDR2 FYNNEI. CDR3 in amino acids: CASSEDGAGYTEAFF. DNA of the CDR3: TGTGCCAGCAGTGAAGATGGGGCAGGGTACACTGAAGCTTTCTTT.

The chain recombines TRBV19 with TRBJ2-7; 9 bases match TRBD2. V dropped 6 bases and J dropped 2; count of bases not matched to a gene: 5. There are 14 residues in the CDR3. Germline CDR1 LNHDA, CDR2 SQIVND (reference sequence). This chain's CDR3 is CASSKAGGPYEQYF. CDR3 DNA: TGTGCCAGTAGCAAAGCGGGAGGCCCCTACGAGCAGTACTTC.

The chain has TRBV6-5 and TRBJ2-7, with D possibly TRBD2 on 6 matching bases. The CDR3 runs to 15 residues. V gave up 2 bases and J gave up 2 bases, with 13 bases separating them. Germline CDR1 and CDR2: MNHEY and SVGAGI. CDR3 loop: CASSYGSGETYEQYF. As DNA, the CDR3 is TGTGCCAGCAGTTACGGTTCGGGGGAAACCTACGAGCAGTACTTC.

V is TRBV27 and J is TRBJ2-1; tentative D call: TRBD1 (5 bases). There are 15 residues in the CDR3. Germline V gives CDR1 MNHEY, CDR2 SMNVEV (reference sequence). The V end was cut by 5 bases, the J end by 0 bases, with 11 bases between. The CDR3 DNA follows: TGTGCCAGCAGTGTCGTGGGGCTCTCCTACAATGAGCAGTTCTTC. Its protein is CASSVVGLSYNEQFF.

The V call is TRBV28, the J call TRBJ2-7; tentative D call: TRBD2 (5 bases). This CDR3 comprises 10 residues. V lost 8 bases and J lost 3, with 5 bases in between. Germline CDR1 MDHEN, CDR2 SYDVKM. The CDR3 sequence is CASGSYEQYF. For the CDR3, the DNA is TGTGCCAGCGGGAGCTACGAGCAGTACTTC.

The chain uses TRBV7-9 and TRBJ1-4; 11 bases agree with TRBD1. The CDR3 consists of 17 residues. V gave up 5 bases and J gave up 8 bases; unmatched junction bases: 13. The germline V gene has CDR1 SEHNR and CDR2 FQNEAQ (reference sequence). The CDR3 DNA sequence: TGTGCCAGCAGCCCCGGGACAGGGGGATTCCTACAGGAAAAACTGTTTTTT. Protein: CASSPGTGGFLQEKLFF.

CDR3 loop: CASSYPTGGGTGELFF. The CDR3 DNA reads as TGTGCCAGCAGCTATCCAACAGGGGGCGGGACCGGGGAGCTGTTTTTT. The chain combines TRBV11-2 with TRBJ2-2; 9 nucleotides agree with TRBD1. CDR1 is SGHAT and CDR2 is FQNNGV in the germline V gene. This CDR3 has 16 amino acids. V lost 4 bases, J lost 5 bases, and 8 bases stayed unmatched.

The V gene is TRBV5-1, the J gene TRBJ2-3; TRBD1 is a possible D gene (6 bases). CDR1 and CDR2 (germline): SGHRS, YFSETQ. The V and J ends lost 6 bases and 0 bases respectively, with 14 bases between them. The CDR3 has 15 amino acids. CDR3 nucleotides: TGCGCCAGCATGGTTGGACAGACAAGCACAGATACGCAGTATTTT. Residues: CASMVGQTSTDTQYF.

CDR3 nucleotide sequence: TGTGCCAGTAGTCCAGCCGTTGAGGGTTCACCCCTCCACTTT. Residues: CASSPAVEGSPLHF. The chain is built from TRBV19 and TRBJ1-6; D not resolved. In germline, CDR1 is LNHDA, CDR2 SQIVND (reference sequence). There are 14 residues in the CDR3. The germline V and J ends were trimmed by 5 bases and 9 bases, with 14 bases remaining between them.

This clone was detected only a few times. The genes are TRBV6-1 and TRBJ2-7; D possibly corresponds to TRBD2 (6 bases). The V end was cut by 1 base, the J end by 6 bases, with 13 bases between. The germline V gene has CDR1 MNHNS and CDR2 SASEGT. CDR3 length: 14 amino acids. CDR3 bases: TGTGCCAGCAGTGAAGTAGGAGGGAGTGGCGAGCAGTACTTC. It encodes CASSEVGGSGEQYF.

The gene calls are TRBV20-1 and TRBJ2-7, with TRBD2 matching 13 bases. The germline V gene encodes CDR1 DFQATT and CDR2 SNEGSKA (reference sequence). This CDR3 is 14 amino acids long. V was pared by 6 bases and J by 5 bases, with 7 bases of the junction left unmatched. The CDR3: CSASGTSGTHEQYF. CDR3 nucleotide sequence: TGCAGTGCGAGTGGGACTAGCGGGACCCACGAGCAGTACTTC.

This clone occurred once. The chain joins TRBV4-1 to TRBJ1-2, with TRBD1 as a possible D gene (5 bases). The CDR3 spans 14 residues. The V gene's germline CDR1 is MGHRA and CDR2 YSYEKL. Trimming took 3 bases from V and 8 from J, leaving 16 bases between them. CDR3 residues: CASSHPAGPMGYTF. In nucleotides, the CDR3 is TGCGCCAGCAGCCACCCGGCAGGGCCTATGGGCTACACCTTC.